One sample yielded the 11 T cell receptor beta chains listed below, sequenced in a study of blood T cells in healthy people across ages. Combining a sample-barcoded 5' primer with a J-beta primer mix, a second PCR ran for 7 to 11 cycles. TCRdb analysed the 5' RACE reads with MiXCR anew, one entry per CDR3 protein. There are around 1.1 million distinct CDR3 sequences in the sample; around two fifths occur only once, and approximately 14% lies in the top ten. Sequencing input: blood. The receptor set was obtained from a man aged 18 to 29 in good health.

The rearrangement joins TRBV7-9 to TRBJ1-4, with D perhaps matching TRBD1 (5 bases). Between the trimmed V and J ends, which lost 5 bases and 8 bases, there was a span of 15 bases. The V gene's germline CDR1 is SEHNR and CDR2 FQNEAQ (reference sequence). This CDR3 contains 14 residues. The CDR3 coding sequence is TGTGCCAGCAGCCAAGGGGCTTTCGACGAAAAACTGTTTTTT. It codes for CASSQGAFDEKLFF.

The V call is TRBV27, the J call TRBJ2-1; D remains ambiguous. V shed 5 bases and J shed 9 bases, with 14 bases lying between them. The germline V gene encodes CDR1 MNHEY and CDR2 SMNVEV (reference sequence). CDR3 length: 13 residues. The CDR3 reads CASSNRAWGEQFF. CDR3 in DNA: TGTGCCAGCAGTAATAGGGCATGGGGTGAGCAGTTCTTC.

Worth noting for this clonotype: An end of the junction differs from the germline gene, which may be a read error. This chain links TRBV11-2 with TRBJ2-3, with a weak D call TRBD1 (5 bases). Germline CDR1 reads SGHAT; CDR2 reads FQNNGV. This CDR3 spans 14 amino acids. The CDR3 coding sequence is TGTGCCAGCAGCCAGGACATGGCCGCAGATGCGCAGTATTTT. It translates to CASSQDMAADAQYF. The variable domain in full, completed from reference TRBV11-2 and TRBJ2-3, reads EAGVAQSPRYKIIEKRQSVAFWCNPISGHATLYWYQQILGQGPKLLIQFQNNGVVDDSQLPKDRFSAERLKGVDSTLKIQPAKLEDSAVYLCASSQDMAADAQYFGPGTRLTVL.

This clonotype has only a few counts. The rearrangement links TRBV7-9 to TRBJ2-1; 8 nucleotides line up with TRBD1. The CDR3 extends over 19 amino acids. Germline trimming cut 1 base from V and 6 bases from J; bases unmatched to any gene: 17. Germline V gene data show CDR1 as SEHNR and CDR2 as FQNEAQ (reference sequence). The CDR3: CASSLVTLTTGDGANEQFF. The CDR3, as DNA: TGTGCCAGCAGCTTAGTCACCCTCACGACAGGGGATGGGGCCAATGAGCAGTTCTTC.

This clonotype was found once. The rearrangement uses TRBV7-9 and TRBJ2-2, with a weak D call TRBD1 (5 bases). Germline V lookup: CDR1 SEHNR, CDR2 FQNEAQ (reference sequence). There are 15 residues in the CDR3. V gave up 11 bases and J gave up 7 bases, with 23 bases separating them. CDR3 amino acids: CAEGALRSGIGELFF. The CDR3, as DNA: TGTGCCGAAGGGGCGTTAAGGTCGGGCATCGGGGAGCTGTTTTTT.

This clonotype was seen a handful of times. The chain employs TRBV7-2 and TRBJ1-2, with a tentative D call TRBD1 (5 bases). The CDR3 consists of 16 residues. Germline V lookup: CDR1 SGHTA, CDR2 FQGNSA. V lost 5 bases and J 10 bases, leaving 26 bases between the germline ends. CDR3 region: CASSQLPGDASMDYTF. DNA of the CDR3: TGTGCCAGCAGCCAGCTTCCGGGGGACGCATCTATGGACTACACCTTC.

The J gene is TRBJ1-1, the V gene TRBV20-1; no clear D gene. This CDR3 region has 11 residues. Trimming took off 3 bases at V and 11 bases at J, with 13 bases between the two ends. The germline V gene has CDR1 DFQATT and CDR2 SNEGSKA (reference sequence). The CDR3 bases are TGCAGTGCTAGTGATGCGCCACTGGCTTTCTTT. Translation: CSASDAPLAFF.

The V gene is TRBV30, the J gene TRBJ1-2; D gene uncertain. The CDR3 is made up of 11 amino acids. Germline CDR1 is GTSNPN and CDR2 is SVGIG (reference sequence). V shed 4 bases and J shed 5 bases, with 8 bases lying between them. The CDR3 coding sequence is TGTGCCTGGACCCCGCAGTATGGCTACACCTTC. This translates into CAWTPQYGYTF.

The J gene is TRBJ2-1, the V gene TRBV9; 11 nucleotides match TRBD2. Per germline, CDR1 SGDLS and CDR2 YYNGEE. The CDR3 has 17 residues. Trimming at V came to 7 bases and at J to 4 bases, leaving 13 bases not matched to a gene. The CDR3 protein is CASAPSTGTSGYNEQFF. CDR3 nucleotide sequence: TGTGCCAGCGCCCCCTCCACCGGGACTAGCGGTTACAATGAGCAGTTCTTC.

The chain uses TRBV4-1 and TRBJ2-2; tentative D call: TRBD2 (7 bases). Germline assignment: CDR1 MGHRA and CDR2 YSYEKL. V gave up 6 bases and J gave up 3 bases, with 14 bases separating them. The CDR3 contains 15 residues. CDR3 sequence reads: CASRFRGADTGELFF. CDR3 coding DNA: TGCGCCAGCAGATTTCGGGGGGCAGACACCGGGGAGCTGTTTTTT.

The chain carries TRBV9 and TRBJ2-7; a possible D gene is TRBD1 (5 bases). The J call may be in error: the DNA end matches TRBJ2-5 better. Germline V gene sequence: CDR1 SGDLS, CDR2 YYNGEE. The CDR3 runs to 13 residues. CDR3 region: CASSKGAEETQYF. The CDR3 region has the DNA TGTGCCAGCAGCAAAGGGGCGGAGGAGACCCAGTACTTC.